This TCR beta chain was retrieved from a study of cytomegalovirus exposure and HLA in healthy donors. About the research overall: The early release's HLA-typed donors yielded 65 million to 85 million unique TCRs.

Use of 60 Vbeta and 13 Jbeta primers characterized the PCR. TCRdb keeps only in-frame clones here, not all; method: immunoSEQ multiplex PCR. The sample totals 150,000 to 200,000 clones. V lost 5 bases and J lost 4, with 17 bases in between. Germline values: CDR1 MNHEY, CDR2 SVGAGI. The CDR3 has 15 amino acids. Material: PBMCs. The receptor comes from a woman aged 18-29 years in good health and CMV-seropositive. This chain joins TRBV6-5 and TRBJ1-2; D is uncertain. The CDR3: CASSPSSTLLYGYTF. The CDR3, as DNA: TGTGCCAGCAGTCCCTCCTCCACATTGCTCTATGGCTACACCTTC.